This T cell receptor (beta chain) was found in a study of CD8+ T cells in alopecia areata (dated by TCRdb to 2016 to 2018). Context from the whole study: The treated patients took part in an open-label pilot trial in which moderate-to-severe alopecia areata was treated with oral tofacitinib at 5 to 10 mg twice daily. Patients received tofacitinib for 6 to 18 months and were then followed off drug for 6 months to check for delayed response and recurrence. To study T cell clonal expansion in alopecia areata, the researchers applied high-throughput TCRbeta sequencing to both the C3H/HeJ mouse model and human patients. In humans, TCRbeta sequencing was performed on scalp tissue and on sorted CD4+ and CD8+ peripheral blood T cells from healthy controls and from patients with patchy or totalis/universalis alopecia areata. Biopsies were taken from tofacitinib-treated patients at baseline and at 4 and 24 weeks of treatment, and a later scalp biopsy was taken in several of the tofacitinib-treated patients. Scalp clonality was compared among normal scalp (n=4), patchy alopecia areata scalp (n=8), and alopecia totalis/universalis scalp (n=8). RNA came from the PAXgene miRNA kit for fixed scalp, the miRNeasy kit for PBMCs, and the RNeasy kit for mouse skin. TCRbeta CDR3 regions were amplified by immunoSEQ multiplex PCR with 35 Vbeta forward and 13 Jbeta reverse primers.

The time point label, as the study defines it: baseline before oral tofacitinib. Peripheral blood and lesional scalp punch biopsies were obtained from patients with alopecia areata. PBMCs were isolated by density centrifugation and stained for CD3, CD4 and CD8, after which CD4+ and CD8+ T cells were sorted on a FACSAria. Notes on this clone: No antigen is known for it. No base-level quality is on record; no much larger clone is a single base apart.

Paper-wide results and their limitations: Unlike mouse skin, which is dominated by gammadelta T cells, normal human skin has resident alphabeta T cells that are also sequenced, and this complicates analysis of the scalp TCR repertoire. Compared with normal scalp, lesional scalp, particularly in alopecia totalis/universalis, had higher clonality and more expanded CD8+ clones, which suggests antigenic drive. Shared TCR sequences between patients were less evident than in mice, which may be partly attributable to HLA diversity in the patient population.

Library preparation employed the immunoSEQ multiplex PCR assay. To provide template for TCR sequencing, every sample had RNA extracted and reverse transcribed into cDNA. SuperScript III was used for first-strand cDNA synthesis, primed with a 2:1 mix of oligo-dT and random hexamers. A synthetic immune receptor repertoire was used to assess amplification bias, and residual bias was removed computationally. As for the original processing: After raw reads were preprocessed to remove errors, the CDR3 was defined following IMGT conventions as running from the conserved cysteine to phenylalanine. Clonality was computed as 1 minus the Shannon entropy, with the entropy normalized by log2 of the number of productive unique TCRs. CD4 or CD8 identity of scalp clones was inferred by cross-referencing scalp TCRbeta sequences with sorted blood CD4 and CD8 repertoires. The source is immuneACCESS, and TCRdb retained only in-frame sequences with V and J called. Part of the clones is not carried over; for the studies checked, unresolved V genes explain less than half of this, and the remainder is unexplained. That table supplies the V and J calls and clone size; D and trimming were determined from the DNA. In this sample the table shows 170,000 or so clones, 50% to 60% of which occur a single time. The ten top clones hold about 14% of the sample.

V is clipped by 5 bases and J by 11 bases, and the sequence between their germline boundaries is 13 bases long. CDR1 is given as GTSNPN and CDR2 as SVGIG, both from the germline V gene (reference sequence). Including the terminal cysteine and phenylalanine, the CDR3 comprises 11 residues. Only CDR3 DNA remains: 33 bases, in frame from the first base. The starting material was CD4+ T cells sorted from blood, obtained at week 0. The sequence was obtained from a human donor with alopecia areata. Recombination connected TRBV30 to TRBJ1-5; a tentative D match to TRBD1 spans 5 bases. The CDR3 has the sequence CAWDNGHSQHF. The DNA sequence reads TGTGCCTGGGACAACGGACATTCCCAGCATTTT.